Below, 3 T cell receptor beta chains from the same sample are listed, as sequenced in a study of blood T cell repertoires in COVID-19. The method was immunoSEQ multiplex PCR; TCRdb's version includes in-frame clones alone and lacks a portion of them. The sample comprises 200,000 to 250,000 clones, 70% to 85% of which are singletons, and 3% to 4% rests with the top ten. The material sequenced was PBMCs or T cells enriched from blood (not recorded which). These receptors originate from a woman in her fifties or sixties who had recovered from COVID-19.

This clone is a singleton in its sample. The CDR3 DNA follows: TGTGCCAGCAGTGAGACGGGGGGCAAGGATGGCTACACCTTC. It encodes CASSETGGKDGYTF. The chain is built from TRBV25-1 and TRBJ1-2; D perhaps matches TRBD1 (6 bases). Trimming removed 3 bases at V and 6 bases at J, with 14 bases between. The CDR3 spans 14 residues. Germline values: CDR1 MGHDK, CDR2 SYGVNS.

The chain carries TRBV7-9 and TRBJ2-1; the match to TRBD2 covers 9 bases. Trimming at V came to 5 bases and at J to 8 bases, leaving 13 bases not matched to a gene. Germline-derived CDR1 and CDR2 are SEHNR and FQNEAQ (reference sequence). The CDR3 sequence is 16 residues long. For the CDR3, the DNA is TGTGCCAGCAGCCGGAAACTCGCGGGGGGGATAGATGAGCAGTTCTTC. Translated, it gives CASSRKLAGGIDEQFF. The whole variable domain, remainder taken from reference TRBV7-9 and TRBJ2-1, is DTGVSQNPRHKITKRGQNVTFRCDPISEHNRLYWYRQTLGQGPEFLTYFQNEAQLEKSRLLSDRFSAERPKGSFSTLEIQRTEQGDSAMYLCASSRKLAGGIDEQFFGPGTRLTVL.

This sequence joins TRBV11-2 and TRBJ1-1; a weak D match, TRBD1 (6 bases). The CDR3 totals 13 residues. Germline CDR1 SGHAT, CDR2 FQNNGV. V lost 5 bases and J lost 9, with 16 bases in between. For the CDR3, the DNA is TGTGCCAGCAGCCAGAAACCGGGGACAAAAGCTTTCTTT. It is translated as CASSQKPGTKAFF.